This T cell receptor (beta chain) was obtained from a study of sequential checkpoint blockade in melanoma. Treatment defined: randomized to nivolumab then ipilimumab (arm A) or the reverse (arm B). Profiling relied on immunoSEQ multiplex PCR, and the TCRdb table lists in-frame clones only, not all of them. The data show approximately 26,000 clones, roughly 73% seen once. The receptor comes from a human donor with melanoma. The source was CD8+ T cells sorted from blood (inferred from file names), collected from a patient given nivolumab and ipilimumab in sequence.

Written as DNA, the CDR3 is TGCGCCAGCAGCCAAGGCGGGGGTGGGGCCAACGTCCTGACTTTC. It encodes CASSQGGGGANVLTF. The rearrangement uses TRBV4-1 and TRBJ2-6, with TRBD2 matching over 7 bases. The V gene end was trimmed by 1 base and the J gene end by 3 bases; junction bases not matched to a gene: 0. Germline V gene lookup returns CDR1 MGHRA and CDR2 YSYEKL. The CDR3 runs 15 residues.